This T cell receptor beta chain is from a study of cytomegalovirus exposure and HLA in healthy donors. With 60 Vbeta and 13 Jbeta primers, the PCR was carried out. Sequencing was performed with immunoSEQ multiplex PCR; in TCRdb, only in-frame clones are kept and a portion is missing. This repertoire includes fewer than 150,000 clones. Germline loops: CDR1 MNHEY, CDR2 SVGAGI. The CDR3 runs 14 residues. Trimming removed 2 bases from V and 15 bases from J; junction bases left unmatched: 6. The sequence was obtained from a woman aged 55 to 70 in good health and CMV-seronegative. Source material: PBMCs. The rearrangement uses TRBV6-5 and TRBJ2-1, with TRBD2 identical over 14 bases. CDR3 sequence reads: CASSYGTSGRILFF. CDR3 bases: TGTGCCAGCAGTTACGGGACTAGCGGGAGAATCCTGTTCTTC.